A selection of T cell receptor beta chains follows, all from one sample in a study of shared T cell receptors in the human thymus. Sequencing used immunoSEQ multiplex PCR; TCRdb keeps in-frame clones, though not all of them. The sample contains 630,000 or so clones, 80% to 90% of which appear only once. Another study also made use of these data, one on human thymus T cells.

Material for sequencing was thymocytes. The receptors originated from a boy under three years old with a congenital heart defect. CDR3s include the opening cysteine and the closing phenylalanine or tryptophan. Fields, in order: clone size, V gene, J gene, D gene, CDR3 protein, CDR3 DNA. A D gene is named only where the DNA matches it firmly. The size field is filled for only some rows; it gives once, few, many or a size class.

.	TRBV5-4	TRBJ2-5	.	CASSPRGGAGETQYF	TGTGCCAGCAGCCCGAGGGGGGGGGCGGGAGAGACCCAGTACTTC
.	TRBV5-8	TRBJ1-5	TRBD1	CASSSTRDRGIRGNQPQHF	TGTGCCAGCAGCTCCACCCGGGACAGGGGGATTAGGGGCAATCAGCCCCAGCATTTT
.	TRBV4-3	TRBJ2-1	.	CASSQGRGREFYNEQFF	TGCGCCAGCAGCCAAGGGCGGGGCAGGGAATTCTACAATGAGCAGTTCTTC
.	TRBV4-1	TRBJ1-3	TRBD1	CASSDRAGNTIYF	TGCGCCAGCAGCGACAGGGCTGGAAACACCATATATTTT
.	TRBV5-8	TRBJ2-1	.	CASRIRAPNEQFF	TGTGCCAGTAGAATCCGCGCCCCCAATGAGCAGTTCTTC
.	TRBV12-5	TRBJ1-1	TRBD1	CASGLVLSTGGNTEAFF	TGTGCTAGTGGTTTGGTCCTCTCGACAGGGGGAAACACTGAAGCTTTCTTT
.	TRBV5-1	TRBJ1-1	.	CASSLEARGNTEAFF	TGCGCCAGCAGCTTGGAAGCCAGGGGAAACACTGAAGCTTTCTTT
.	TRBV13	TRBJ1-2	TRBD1	CASSEAVRDRGSDGYTF	TGTGCCAGCAGCGAAGCCGTCCGGGACAGGGGATCGGACGGCTACACCTTC
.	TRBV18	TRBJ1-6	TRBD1	CASSPSGTGFSPLHF	TGTGCCAGCTCACCATCCGGGACAGGGTTTTCACCCCTCCACTTT
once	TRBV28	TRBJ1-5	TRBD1	CASSLTGVWQPQHF	TGTGCCAGCAGTCTGACAGGGGTGTGGCAGCCCCAGCATTTT
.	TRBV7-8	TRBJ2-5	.	CASSPVSFETQYF	TGTGCCAGCAGCCCTGTATCGTTCGAGACCCAGTACTTC
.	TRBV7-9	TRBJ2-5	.	CASSKGAGIQETQYF	TGTGCCAGCAGCAAGGGTGCGGGAATACAAGAGACCCAGTACTTC
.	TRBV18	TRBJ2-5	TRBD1	CASSPDRTGNGGQETQYF	TGTGCCAGCTCACCCGATAGGACAGGGAACGGGGGCCAAGAGACCCAGTACTTC
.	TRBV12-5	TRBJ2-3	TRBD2	CASGFILSGKGTDTQYF	TGTGCTAGTGGTTTCATTCTTAGCGGGAAGGGTACAGATACGCAGTATTTT
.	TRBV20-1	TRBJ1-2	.	CSAREQNGYTF	TGCAGTGCTAGAGAGCAGAATGGCTACACCTTC
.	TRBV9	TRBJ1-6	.	CASSVTGDSPLHF	TGTGCCAGCAGCGTAACCGGGGATTCACCCCTCCACTTT
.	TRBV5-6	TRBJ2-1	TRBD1	CASSLAGTGSYNEQFF	TGTGCCAGCAGCTTGGCGGGGACAGGCTCCTACAATGAGCAGTTCTTC
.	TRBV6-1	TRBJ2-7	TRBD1	CASSEAGTETYEQYF	TGTGCCAGCAGTGAAGCCGGGACAGAGACCTACGAGCAGTACTTC
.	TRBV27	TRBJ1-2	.	CASLRSQLPPYGYPF	TGTGCCTCCCTCCGGAGCCAGCTCCCTCCCTATGGCTACCCCTTC
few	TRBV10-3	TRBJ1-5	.	CAISDPGTCNQPQHF	TGTGCCATCAGTGATCCAGGGACTTGCAATCAGCCCCAGCATTTT
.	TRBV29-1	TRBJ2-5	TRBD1	CSDIRDSQETQYF	TGCAGCGACATCCGGGACAGCCAAGAGACCCAGTACTTC
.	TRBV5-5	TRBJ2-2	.	CASSLGLVDTGELFF	TGTGCCAGCAGCTTGGGACTAGTGGACACCGGGGAGCTGTTTTTT
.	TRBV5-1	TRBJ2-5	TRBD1	CASSLTLGDRGGRETQYF	TGCGCCAGCAGCTTGACCTTGGGGGACAGGGGAGGTAGAGAGACCCAGTACTTC
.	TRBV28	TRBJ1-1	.	CASSLSVWSEAFF	TGTGCCAGCAGTTTATCGGTCTGGAGTGAAGCTTTCTTT
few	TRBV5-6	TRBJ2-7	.	CASSLEGEVRVYEQYF	TGTGCCAGCAGCTTGGAGGGGGAAGTTAGGGTCTACGAGCAGTACTTC
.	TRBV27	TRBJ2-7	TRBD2	CASRNQREGLYEQYF	TGTGCCAGCAGAAACCAGCGGGAGGGCCTCTACGAGCAGTACTTC
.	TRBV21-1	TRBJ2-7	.	CASSYSRVLLQEQYF	TGTGCCAGCAGCTATTCCCGGGTCCTGCTTCAGGAGCAGTACTTC
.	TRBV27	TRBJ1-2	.	CASSFSPIYGYTF	TGTGCCAGCAGTTTTTCTCCTATCTATGGCTACACCTTC
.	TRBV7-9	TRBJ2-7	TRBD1	CASSHTGTGDTRSYEQYF	TGTGCCAGCAGTCATACCGGGACAGGCGATACCCGCTCCTACGAGCAGTACTTC
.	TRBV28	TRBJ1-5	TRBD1	CASSDGQDSNQPQHF	TGTGCCAGCAGTGATGGACAGGATAGCAATCAGCCCCAGCATTTT